The TCR beta chain under discussion was sequenced for a study of CD8 T cells in ankylosing spondylitis. The CDR3 totals 15 residues. V shed 0 bases and J shed 6 bases, with 14 bases lying between them. CDR1 is SGDLS and CDR2 is YYNGEE in the germline V gene. Each TCR beta library was made by quantitative 5'-RACE that incorporated molecular barcodes. TCRdb re-called the 5' RACE reads through MiXCR, storing one row per CDR3 protein. The table shows 300,000 to 400,000 distinct CDR3 sequences, with 14% to 15% occurring only once. Findings of the study overall: One TCR beta motif, made up of roughly eight highly homologous variants, appeared characteristic of ankylosing spondylitis blood. There were earlier reports of some motif variants in reactive arthritis synovial fluid and blood. Enrichment of disease-linked clones was reportedly significant in matched ankylosing spondylitis synovial fluid.

This clonotype occurred a few times. The antigen is undetermined. Sequencing was performed on blood, either unsorted or a sorted T cell fraction (not recorded which). This sequence joins TRBV9 and TRBJ2-3, with D perhaps TRBD1 (5 bases). This sequence originates from a male donor with ankylosing spondylitis or in good health (not recorded which). The CDR3 here is CASSVAGWGMDTQYF. The CDR3 DNA follows: TGTGCCAGCAGCGTAGCAGGGTGGGGCATGGATACGCAGTATTTT.